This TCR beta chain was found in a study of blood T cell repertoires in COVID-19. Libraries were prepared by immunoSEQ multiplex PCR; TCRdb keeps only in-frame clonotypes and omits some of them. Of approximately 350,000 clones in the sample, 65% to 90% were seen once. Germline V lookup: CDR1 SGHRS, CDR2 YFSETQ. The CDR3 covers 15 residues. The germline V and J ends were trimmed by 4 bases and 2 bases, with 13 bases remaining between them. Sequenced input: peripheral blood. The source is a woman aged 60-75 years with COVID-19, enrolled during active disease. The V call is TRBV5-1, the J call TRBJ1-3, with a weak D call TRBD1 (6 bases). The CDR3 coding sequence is TGCGCCAGCAGCCCCGGCGGGGGCCCTGGAAACACCATATATTTT. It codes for CASSPGGGPGNTIYF.